This T cell receptor (beta chain) was sequenced during a study of blood T cell repertoires in COVID-19. Study-level background: Spain, Italy and the United States supplied samples that represented acute and convalescent COVID-19. PBMCs, B-cell-depleted T cells, or T cells were the source of the cDNA or gDNA that made up the material.

How the authors handled the data: Amplifying reference gene primers gave estimates of nucleated cell counts. Data came from immunoSEQ multiplex PCR; TCRdb stores just in-frame clones and leaves some out. D and trimming were read from the DNA, whereas the V and J calls and clone size are those reported in that table. The data show about 150,000 clones, 60% to 80% seen once. CDR3 length: 15 residues. The trim removed 4 bases at V and 2 bases at J, leaving 5 bases unmatched. Germline V gives CDR1 SGHKS, CDR2 YYEKEE (reference sequence). The sequencing sample was made of peripheral blood. The J gene is TRBJ2-2, the V gene TRBV5-5, with 7 bases matching TRBD1. The clonotype comes from a man in his sixties who had recovered from COVID-19. CDR3 in DNA: TGTGCCAGCAGCGGGGTAGGGGGCAACACCGGGGAGCTGTTTTTT. It yields the protein CASSGVGGNTGELFF.